Given below is one T cell receptor beta chain in context. Trimming removed 3 bases at V and 6 bases at J, with 11 bases between. CDR1 is SQVTM, CDR2 ANQGSEA, per germline. CDR3 length: 12 amino acids. The data were taken from a study of cytomegalovirus exposure and HLA in healthy donors. Amplification used 60 Vbeta primers and 13 Jbeta primers. Produced via immunoSEQ multiplex PCR; TCRdb's table is partial and in-frame only. Its table lists about 140,000 clones. J is TRBJ1-2 and V is TRBV29-1; a weak D match, TRBD1 (5 bases). Material: PBMCs. This receptor was identified in a middle-aged man in good health and CMV-seronegative. The CDR3 reads CSVEAGLDGYTF. CDR3 in DNA: TGCAGCGTTGAGGCGGGGCTCGATGGCTACACCTTC. Filled out from reference TRBV29-1 and TRBJ1-2, the complete variable domain reads SAVISQKPSRDICQRGTSLTIQCQVDSQVTMMFWYRQQPGQSLTLIATANQGSEATYESGFVIDKFPISRPNLTFSTLTVSNMSPEDSSIYLCSVEAGLDGYTFGSGTRLTVV.